This T cell receptor beta chain was profiled in a study of cytomegalovirus exposure and HLA in healthy donors. The CDR3 has 13 amino acids. From germline, CDR1 is SGHRS and CDR2 YFSETQ. Points on this clone: Its antigen is not known. The junction departs from germline at one end; a sequencing error may be responsible.

Whole-study findings and limits: Common viral pathogens seemed, in a later analysis, to connect with several of the most significant clusters. A later analysis linked a missense variant in DCLRE1C to the trimming of TCR beta V and J genes. Beyond CMV serostatus, there was no information to go on about immune exposure.

PCR was performed using 60 Vbeta and 13 Jbeta primers. Measured with immunoSEQ multiplex PCR; TCRdb has only the in-frame clones, and not every one. The table for this sample gives 200,000 to 250,000 clones. The chain is built from TRBV5-1 and TRBJ2-3; D gene unclear. Sequencing was done on a sample of PBMCs. This TCR was sampled from a woman younger than 45 in good health and CMV-seropositive. The CDR3 sequence: CASRLDDQDTQYF. CDR3 in DNA: TGCGCCAGCAGATTGGACGATCAGGATACGCAGTATTTT.